This T cell receptor (beta chain) was documented in a study of OX40 agonist ivuxolimab in advanced cancers. Study at large: It was ivuxolimab, an agonistic anti-OX40 (CD134) antibody, that patients were treated with.

Study results and limitations: The specificity for antigen of the expanded peripheral T cells was not determined. Expansion of clones was among the lowest in partial responders at 0.1-3.0 mg/kg.

Profiled with immunoSEQ multiplex PCR; TCRdb holds only in-frame clones, not every one. The table has 42,000 or so clones, 86% seen once. The CDR3 sequence is 12 residues long. CDR1 and CDR2 (germline): SGDLS, YYNGEE. Trimming pared 6 bases from V and 4 bases from J, leaving 10 bases between. As regards this clone: Its matching antigen is unknown.

The clonotype comes from an adult with an advanced solid tumor such as melanoma, head and neck, liver or kidney cancer. Sample: CD4+ or CD8+ T cells sorted from blood, taken in a trial of the OX40 agonist ivuxolimab. The chain combines TRBV9 with TRBJ1-2; a weak D match, TRBD1 (6 bases). The CDR3 bases are TGTGCCAGCACACAGGGATCCTATGGCTACACCTTC. This codes for CASTQGSYGYTF.